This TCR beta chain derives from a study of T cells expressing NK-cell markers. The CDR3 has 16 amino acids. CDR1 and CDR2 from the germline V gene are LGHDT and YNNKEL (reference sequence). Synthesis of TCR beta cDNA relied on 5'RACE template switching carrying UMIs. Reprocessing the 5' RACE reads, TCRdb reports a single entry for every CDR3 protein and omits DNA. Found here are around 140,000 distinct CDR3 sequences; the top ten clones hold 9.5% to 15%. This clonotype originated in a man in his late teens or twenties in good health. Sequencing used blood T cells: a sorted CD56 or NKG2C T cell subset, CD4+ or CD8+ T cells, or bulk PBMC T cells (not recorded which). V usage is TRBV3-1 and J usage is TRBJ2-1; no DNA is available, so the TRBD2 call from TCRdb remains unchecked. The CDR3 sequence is CASSHPSGSSYNEQFF.